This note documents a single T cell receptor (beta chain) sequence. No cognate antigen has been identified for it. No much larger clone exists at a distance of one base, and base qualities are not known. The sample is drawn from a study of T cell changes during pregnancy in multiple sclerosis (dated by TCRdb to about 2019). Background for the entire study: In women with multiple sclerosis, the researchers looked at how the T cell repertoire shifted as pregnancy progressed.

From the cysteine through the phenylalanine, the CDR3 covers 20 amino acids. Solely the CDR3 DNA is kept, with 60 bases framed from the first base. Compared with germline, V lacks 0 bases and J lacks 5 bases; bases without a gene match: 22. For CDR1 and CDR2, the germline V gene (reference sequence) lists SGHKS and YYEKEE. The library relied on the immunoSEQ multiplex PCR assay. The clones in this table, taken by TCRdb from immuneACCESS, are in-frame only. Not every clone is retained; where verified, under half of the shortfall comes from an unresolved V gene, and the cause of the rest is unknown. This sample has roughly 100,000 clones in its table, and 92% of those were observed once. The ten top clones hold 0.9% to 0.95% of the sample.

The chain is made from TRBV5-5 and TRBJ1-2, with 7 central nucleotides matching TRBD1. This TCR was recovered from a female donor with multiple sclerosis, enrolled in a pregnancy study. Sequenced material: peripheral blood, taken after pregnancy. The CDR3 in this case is CASSLDLRGRGIPDLYGYTF. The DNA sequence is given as TGTGCCAGCAGCTTGGACCTAAGAGGCAGGGGGATTCCAGACCTTTATGGCTACACCTTC.